The rows below give T cell receptor beta chains drawn from one sample of a study of control samples from healthy donors and cancer patients. Sequencing was performed with immunoSEQ multiplex PCR; in TCRdb, only in-frame clones are kept and a portion is missing. The sample records around 120,000 clones, around nine tenths being singletons. The specimen was blood. These receptors originate from a man aged 40-49 years in good health. Each CDR3 is given with its conserved first and last residue.

>TRBV7-2
CATIFGTDTQYF
>TRBV29-1
CSVGAGTQGFNYGYTF
>TRBV4-1
CASNSSPRFAYEQYF
>TRBV4-3
CASSQDHPGVHYGYTF
>TRBV5-4
CASSNQETQYF
>TRBV7-2
CASRDQMNTEAFF
>TRBV21-1
CASSPRECEAFF
>TRBV7-2
CASSSRSGFKLGSQHF
>TRBV19
CASTPIRQGPYEQYF
>TRBV25-1
CASSPFGGPSEAFF
>TRBV19
CASSIRGGTEAFF
>TRBV7-8
CASSLRDYFSYEQYF
>TRBV13
CASSFTGQYGYTF
>TRBV5-1
CASSLDDRGVYGYTF
>TRBV7-2
CASSPRTFDNQPQHF
>TRBV12-3/TRBV12-4
CASSGETQYF
>TRBV30
CAWTLAGVLDEQFF
>TRBV11-3
CASSLPLGGETQYF
>TRBV25-1
CASSAGGTDTQYF
>TRBV6-1
CASSEAGTGGYGYTF
>TRBV5-6
CASNLGGAPLHF
>TRBV13
CASSTRGQNNEQFF
>TRBV12-3/TRBV12-4
CASTPGNSPLHF
>TRBV2
CASSMGQATYEQYF
>TRBV18
CASSPATASGNTIYF
>TRBV2
CASRPVGASTDTQYF
>TRBV6-5
CASSSSGAINEKLFF
>TRBV4-1
CASSQDPGLASKNIQYF
>TRBV25-1
CASSEAGGNSPLHF
>TRBV14
CASSQDPYEQYF
>TRBV6-2/TRBV6-3
CAGSRLGRSTGGMNTEAFF
>TRBV19
CASSGQRRDTQYF
>TRBV6-4
CASSDRVLDEQFF
>TRBV7-9
CASSLEGTVEAFF
>TRBV5-4
CASSPDGGGGYTF
>TRBV19
CASSLPRREIVEQFF
>TRBV15
CATSRVGDEQFF
>TRBV12-5
CASGLSLGGVVNTGELFF
>TRBV4-3
CASSQSYEGIYEQYF
>TRBV15
CATSRDGAGVVTGELFF
>TRBV7-9
CASSQGTGTQPQHF
>TRBV4-3
CASRRDRENTEAFF